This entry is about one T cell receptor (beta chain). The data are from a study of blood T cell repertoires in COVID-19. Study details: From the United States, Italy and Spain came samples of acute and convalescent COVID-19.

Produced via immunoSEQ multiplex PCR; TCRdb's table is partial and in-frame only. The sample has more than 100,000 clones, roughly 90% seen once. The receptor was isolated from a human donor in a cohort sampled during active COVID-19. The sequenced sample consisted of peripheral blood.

CDR3 sequence (DNA): TGTGCCAGCAGCGATAATACGATGCCGAGACACTACGAGCAGTACTTC. The encoded protein is CASSDNTMPRHYEQYF. The chain couples TRBV28 to TRBJ2-7, with D unresolved. Trimming pared 6 bases from V and 3 bases from J, leaving 21 bases between. The CDR3 consists of 16 residues. Germline V CDR1 and CDR2: MDHEN, SYDVKM. Supplemented by reference TRBV28 and TRBJ2-7, the full variable domain reads DVKVTQSSRYLVKRTGEKVFLECVQDMDHENMFWYRQDPGLGLRLIYFSYDVKMKEKGDIPEGYSVSREKKERFSLILESASTNQTSMYLCASSDNTMPRHYEQYFGPGTRLTVT.